The clone carrying this T cell receptor (beta chain) has more than one count but fewer than ten. No antigen is known for it. The sample is drawn from a study of response to subunit inactivated influenza vaccine. Study results and limitations: After each seasonal influenza vaccination, few new T cells are recruited, the authors suggested.

TCRdb re-analysed the RT-PCR reads in MiXCR, keeping a single row per CDR3 protein. Counted here are about 800,000 distinct CDR3 sequences, about 20% occurring once; the ten biggest clones make up approximately 10%. The CDR3 contains 16 residues. The V end was cut by 0 bases, the J end by 0 bases, with 13 bases between. The germline V gene encodes CDR1 SGDLS and CDR2 YYNGEE. V gene TRBV9 combines with J gene TRBJ2-7, with D possibly matching TRBD2 (6 bases). The sequencing used PBMCs from blood, collected roughly 5 days after vaccination. This receptor was obtained from a man aged 50-59 years who received an inactivated influenza vaccine. The CDR3 region is CASSVGRGSNSYEQYF. Written as DNA, the CDR3 is TGTGCCAGCAGCGTAGGGCGGGGTAGCAACTCCTACGAGCAGTACTTC.